A single sample is the source of the 25 T cell receptor beta chains below, sequenced in a study of T-cell memory formation after mild COVID-19. TCRdb re-derived calls from the 5' RACE reads in MiXCR, one entry per CDR3 protein. Among around 250,000 distinct CDR3 sequences listed, 7.5% to 10% were seen once. The sample comprised PBMCs or a T cell subset sorted from them (not recorded which). The receptors stem from a man aged 18 to 35 who had mild COVID-19 (a few samples of this study predate the infection). Cell type and time point are not known.

This clonotype was detected a few times. This sequence joins TRBV29-1 and TRBJ2-5, with D possibly TRBD2 on 5 matching bases. This CDR3 spans 12 amino acids. Germline V gene data show CDR1 as SQVTM and CDR2 as ANQGSEA. Trimming pared 8 bases from V and 4 bases from J, leaving 14 bases between. CDR3 in amino acids: CSPEGFGETQYF. The DNA of the CDR3 is TGCAGCCCCGAGGGTTTTGGAGAGACCCAGTACTTC.

Many counts were recorded for this clonotype. The chain links TRBV5-1 to TRBJ1-4; tentatively, D is TRBD1 (5 bases). The CDR3 sequence is 14 residues long. The V and J ends lost 2 bases and 8 bases respectively, with 13 bases between them. CDR1 and CDR2 from the germline V gene are SGHRS and YFSETQ. CDR3 region: CASSLGQGVEKLFF. In DNA form, the CDR3 reads TGCGCCAGCAGCTTAGGGCAGGGAGTGGAAAAACTGTTTTTT.

This clonotype was seen many times. The chain recombines TRBV6-5 with TRBJ1-2; maybe TRBD1 (5 bases). CDR1 and CDR2 from the germline V gene are MNHEY and SVGAGI. CDR3 size: 15 residues. V was shortened by 4 bases and J by 0 bases, with 12 bases between the two germline ends. The CDR3 bases are TGTGCCAGCAGTTGGGGCGCGGAAGCTAACTATGGCTACACCTTC. Translated: CASSWGAEANYGYTF.

This clonotype was detected once. The CDR3 region has the DNA TGTGCCAGCAGTTTTTACAGGAAGGGGACAGATACGCAGTATTTT. It specifies CASSFYRKGTDTQYF. The chain combines TRBV6-5 with TRBJ2-3; perhaps TRBD1 as D (5 bases). This CDR3 has 15 amino acids. Germline CDR1 MNHEY, CDR2 SVGAGI. The germline V and J ends were trimmed by 4 bases and 3 bases, with 14 bases remaining between them.

This clonotype was counted a few times. The CDR3 end shows no conserved phenylalanine or tryptophan, and so a read error is likely. CDR3 region: CATVDKLWRHSGNTIYL. As DNA, the CDR3 is TGTGCCACGGTGGATAAATTATGGAGACACTCTGGAAACACCATATATCTT. The chain has TRBV6-6 and TRBJ1-3; D ambiguous. Trimming removed 10 bases from V and 0 bases from J, with 22 bases in between. This CDR3 comprises 17 residues. Germline V gives CDR1 MNHNY, CDR2 SVGAGI (reference sequence).

The V gene is TRBV4-1, the J gene TRBJ2-7; D unresolved. With 2 bases removed from V and 2 bases from J, the gap between germline ends came to 13 bases. CDR3 size: 15 residues. The germline V gene encodes CDR1 MGHRA and CDR2 YSYEKL. CDR3 in amino acids: CASSQKGGNTYEQYF. The CDR3 region has the DNA TGCGCCAGCAGCCAAAAGGGCGGAAACACCTACGAGCAGTACTTC.

The rearrangement joins TRBV28 to TRBJ1-3; D ambiguous. The CDR3 length is 21 residues. Germline CDR1 is MDHEN and CDR2 is SYDVKM. Trimming stripped 4 bases from V and 4 bases from J, with 32 bases between. The CDR3 region is CASSSTKSQSSVGLGGNTIYF. The CDR3, as DNA: TGTGCCAGCAGTTCGACCAAATCACAGAGTTCTGTTGGGTTAGGGGGAAACACCATATATTTT.

The chain uses TRBV7-9 and TRBJ1-2; 7 bases match TRBD1. Germline CDR1 SEHNR, CDR2 FQNEAQ (reference sequence). The V segment lost 5 bases and the J segment 11 bases; nucleotides outside the gene matches: 8. The CDR3 extends over 12 amino acids. The CDR3 protein is CASSQSSRGYTF. In DNA form, the CDR3 reads TGTGCCAGCAGCCAATCTAGCAGGGGGTACACCTTC. Complete variable domain (other parts from reference TRBV7-9 and TRBJ1-2): DTGVSQNPRHKITKRGQNVTFRCDPISEHNRLYWYRQTLGQGPEFLTYFQNEAQLEKSRLLSDRFSAERPKGSFSTLEIQRTEQGDSAMYLCASSQSSRGYTFGSGTRLTVV.

This clonotype was seen more than once but under ten times. This chain links TRBV5-4 with TRBJ2-2; D gene uncertain. Germline-derived CDR1 and CDR2 are SGHNT and YYREEE (reference sequence). The CDR3 consists of 13 residues. V lost 9 bases and J lost 5, with 14 bases in between. For the CDR3, the DNA is TGTGCCACCTCCCCCAAACAGACCGGGGAGCTGTTTTTT. The encoded protein is CATSPKQTGELFF.

The rearrangement links TRBV5-1 to TRBJ2-1; 13 bases match TRBD2. Germline V gene sequence: CDR1 SGHRS, CDR2 YFSETQ. The CDR3 runs to 15 residues. J was trimmed by 5 bases and V by 4 bases; bases with no gene match: 3. Here the CDR3 reads CASSRGLAGHNEQFF. The CDR3 coding sequence is TGCGCCAGCAGCAGGGGACTAGCGGGGCACAATGAGCAGTTCTTC.

This clonotype was recorded at least ten times. This chain links TRBV6-1 with TRBJ1-3; D call uncertain. This CDR3 spans 16 amino acids. The germline gives CDR1 MNHNS, CDR2 SASEGT. The germline V and J ends were trimmed by 1 base and 2 bases, with 12 bases remaining between them. The CDR3 region has the DNA TGTGCCAGCAGTGAAGGGCATCTCGGGACTGGAAACACCATATATTTT. This codes for CASSEGHLGTGNTIYF.

At least ten counts were recorded for this clonotype. The V gene is TRBV6-6, the J gene TRBJ2-1; TRBD2 aligns across 8 bases. Trimming removed 10 bases from V and 5 bases from J; junction bases left unmatched: 10. The CDR3 is made up of 14 amino acids. Germline V CDR1 and CDR2: MNHNY, SVGAGI (reference sequence). The CDR3 nucleotides are TGTGCCACCTCGGGACTAGTTTTCCACAATGAGCAGTTCTTC. Amino acids: CATSGLVFHNEQFF.

This rearrangement joins TRBV10-3 to TRBJ2-3; D may be TRBD2 (5 bases). This CDR3 has 11 residues. The germline CDR1 and CDR2 sequences are ENHRY and SYGVKD. Trimming took off 10 bases at V and 2 bases at J, with 7 bases between the two ends. The CDR3 region is CASGSTDTQYF. CDR3 sequence (DNA): TGTGCCAGCGGGTCCACAGATACGCAGTATTTT.

In regard to this clonotype: This sequence may be a read error, since a much larger clone differs from it by one base. This chain connects TRBV5-1 to TRBJ2-7; maybe TRBD1 (5 bases). CDR3 length: 14 residues. Trimming stripped 0 bases from V and 3 bases from J, with 10 bases between. Germline V lookup: CDR1 SGHRS, CDR2 YFSETQ. CDR3: CASSLEAGIYEQYF. CDR3 DNA sequence: TGCGCCAGCAGCTTGGAGGCAGGGATCTACGAGCAGTACTTC.

There are a few counts of this clonotype. This sequence joins TRBV7-9 and TRBJ2-7; TRBD2 matches at 12 bases. The CDR3 loop spans 17 amino acids. The germline CDR1 and CDR2 sequences are SEHNR and FQNEAQ (reference sequence). J gave up 0 bases and V 6 bases, and 9 bases lay outside the gene matches. In DNA, the CDR3 is TGTGCCAGCAGTCGTACTAGCGGGGGGTTTAGCTCCTACGAGCAGTACTTC. This gives the protein CASSRTSGGFSSYEQYF.

The rearrangement uses TRBV3-2 and TRBJ1-2; the DNA was not used to check the table's D call, TRBD1. TRBV3-2 is a pseudogene locus. The CDR3 extends over 15 amino acids. CDR3 bases: TGTGCCAGCAGCCAAGTCCCACAGGGGGACTATGGCTACACCTTC. Translated, it gives CASSQVPQGDYGYTF.

CDR3 in DNA: TGTGCCAGCAGGGGGACAGGGTGGACAGATACGCAGTATTTT. It is translated as CASRGTGWTDTQYF. V and J are TRBV12-3 or TRBV12-4 and TRBJ2-3, with 9 bases fitting TRBD1. The length of the CDR3 is 14 residues. Germline trimming cut 6 bases from V and 3 bases from J; bases unmatched to any gene: 4.

This clonotype was observed a handful of times. The rearrangement uses TRBV20-1 and TRBJ2-5, with 7 bases fitting TRBD1. The CDR3 is 15 amino acids. After removal of 6 bases from V and 7 bases from J, the junction contained 17 bases not matched to a gene. Germline CDR1 reads DFQATT; CDR2 reads SNEGSKA (reference sequence). CDR3 DNA: TGCAGTGCCGCAGGGGGTGCGGTTTCAATGGGGACCCAGTACTTC. Its translation: CSAAGGAVSMGTQYF.

The V and J genes are TRBV5-1 and TRBJ2-7; 9 bases match TRBD2. V was clipped by 3 bases and J by 6 bases; unmatched bases: 13. CDR1 is SGHRS, CDR2 YFSETQ, per germline. This CDR3 has 16 residues. The chain's CDR3 is CASSSEPGLALSEQYF. CDR3 sequence (DNA): TGCGCCAGCAGCTCGGAGCCGGGACTAGCACTCTCCGAGCAGTACTTC.

This clonotype showed up just a few times. This rearrangement joins TRBV7-2 to TRBJ2-5; unclear D gene. Germline assignment: CDR1 SGHTA and CDR2 FQGNSA. V was clipped by 5 bases and J by 2 bases, with 12 bases between them. CDR3 length: 14 amino acids. Written as DNA, the CDR3 is TGTGCCAGCAGCAGAGCCAACAGTCAAGAGACCCAGTACTTC. It encodes CASSRANSQETQYF.

This clonotype showed up many times. The chain uses TRBV10-3 and TRBJ2-5, with D maybe TRBD2 (6 bases). Trimming shortened V by 2 bases and J by 3 bases, and 7 bases separated the two germline ends. The CDR3 runs 13 residues. Per germline, CDR1 ENHRY and CDR2 SYGVKD. CDR3 in amino acids: CAISEVAEETQYF. Here the CDR3 DNA reads TGTGCCATCAGTGAGGTAGCGGAAGAGACCCAGTACTTC.

This chain uses TRBV4-2 with TRBJ2-7; unclear D gene. CDR3 length: 15 amino acids. Between the trimmed V and J ends, which lost 0 bases and 0 bases, there was a span of 9 bases. Germline assignment: CDR1 LGHNA and CDR2 YNFKEQ. CDR3 nucleotide sequence: TGTGCCAGCAGCCAAGAAGGCCATGACTCCTACGAGCAGTACTTC. As protein: CASSQEGHDSYEQYF.

This rearrangement joins TRBV20-1 to TRBJ2-7, with TRBD1 as a possible D gene (6 bases). The V gene's germline CDR1 is DFQATT and CDR2 SNEGSKA (reference sequence). This CDR3 comprises 13 residues. CDR3 region: CSVRQDPSSEQYV. The CDR3 coding sequence is TGCAGTGTCAGACAGGATCCCTCCTCCGAGCAGTACGTC.

This rearrangement joins TRBV30 to TRBJ2-7; 7 nucleotides match TRBD2. This CDR3 spans 15 amino acids. Germline V CDR1 and CDR2: GTSNPN, SVGIG (reference sequence). The V and J ends lost 6 bases and 0 bases, in that order; junction bases with no gene match: 11. The CDR3 here is CACHRRAGSSYEQYF. CDR3 nucleotides: TGTGCCTGTCATAGACGAGCGGGGAGCTCCTACGAGCAGTACTTC. Together with reference TRBV30 and TRBJ2-7, the CDR3 gives the full variable domain: SQTIHQWPATLVQPVGSPLSLECTVEGTSNPNLYWYRQAAGRGLQLLFYSVGIGQISSEVPQNLSASRPQDRQFILSSKKLLLSDSGFYLCACHRRAGSSYEQYFGPGTRLTVT.

This clonotype has a count of ten or more. This rearrangement joins TRBV29-1 to TRBJ1-1; 10 bases match TRBD1. J gave up 4 bases and V 7 bases, and 6 bases lay outside the gene matches. Per germline, CDR1 SQVTM and CDR2 ANQGSEA. The CDR3 totals 13 residues. The CDR3 DNA follows: TGCAGCGCAGGACAGGGGGTAGCCACTGAAGCTTTCTTT. Its protein is CSAGQGVATEAFF. Filled out from reference TRBV29-1 and TRBJ1-1, the complete variable domain reads SAVISQKPSRDICQRGTSLTIQCQVDSQVTMMFWYRQQPGQSLTLIATANQGSEATYESGFVIDKFPISRPNLTFSTLTVSNMSPEDSSIYLCSAGQGVATEAFFGQGTRLTVV.